The clone carrying this TCR beta chain is medium-sized. The antigen remains undetermined. The data derive from a study of CD8 T cell repertoires and HIV-1 epitope variants. Germline CDR1 MDHEN, CDR2 SYDVKM. V gave up 5 bases and J gave up 4 bases, with 9 bases separating them. This CDR3 is 12 amino acids long. The protocol was immunoSEQ multiplex PCR, while the TCRdb copy is restricted to in-frame clones and leaves out a portion. This table holds several thousand clones, 66% found once. The receptor comes from a male donor with HIV. Sequencing used cultured CD8+ T cells derived from PBMCs. The J gene is TRBJ2-7, the V gene TRBV28; tentatively, D is TRBD1 (6 bases). The CDR3 coding sequence is TGTGCCAGCAGTCGGACAGTATACGAGCAGTACTTC. Its translation: CASSRTVYEQYF. The full variable domain, in which reference TRBV28 and TRBJ2-7 provide the parts outside the CDR3, is DVKVTQSSRYLVKRTGEKVFLECVQDMDHENMFWYRQDPGLGLRLIYFSYDVKMKEKGDIPEGYSVSREKKERFSLILESASTNQTSMYLCASSRTVYEQYFGPGTRLTVT.